This T cell receptor (beta chain) originates from a study of cytomegalovirus exposure and HLA in healthy donors. At the level of the study: It was reported in a later analysis that the 120 or so validation repertoires used the same platform as the approximately 620 first-cohort repertoires. Study findings and constraints: A later analysis found first-cohort TCR clusters tended to co-occur in the 95 to 150 validation repertoires. Cytomegalovirus association was listed for approximately 160 TCR beta chains.

Assay: immunoSEQ multiplex PCR; the TCRdb copy retains only in-frame clones and omits some. The sample yields 250,000 or so clones, just under 90% seen once. Concerning this clone itself: Its antigen remains unknown.

V dropped 4 bases and J dropped 4; count of bases not matched to a gene: 3. This CDR3 region has 16 residues. Germline V CDR1 and CDR2: MGHRA, YSYEKL. This sequence originates from a man aged 18 to 29 in good health and CMV-seronegative. The chain joins TRBV4-1 to TRBJ2-1; 14 bases agree with TRBD2. The sequenced material came from PBMCs. The CDR3 region is CASSPWTSGGYNEQFF. DNA of the CDR3: TGCGCCAGCAGCCCCTGGACTAGCGGGGGGTACAATGAGCAGTTCTTC.